A single sample gave rise to the 13 T cell receptor beta chains below, sequenced in a study of cytomegalovirus exposure and HLA in healthy donors. PCR employed 60 Vbeta and 13 Jbeta primers. The repertoire was sequenced with immunoSEQ multiplex PCR; TCRdb's copy has only in-frame clones and lacks some. The sample has 200,000 to 250,000 clones, about 77% seen once. Input material: PBMCs. The receptor source for this set is a boy aged 5-17 years in good health and CMV-seronegative.

This clone occurred once. The chain recombines TRBV11-2 with TRBJ2-2; the D is unclear. Germline V gene data show CDR1 as SGHAT and CDR2 as FQNNGV. V lost 0 bases, J lost 4 bases, and 9 bases lay in between. The CDR3 has 15 residues. The CDR3 DNA sequence: TGTGCCAGCAGCTTAGAGCAGGCCGGCACCGGGGAGCTGTTTTTT. It specifies CASSLEQAGTGELFF.

The chain couples TRBV29-1 to TRBJ2-2, with D possibly being TRBD2 (5 bases). Trimming stripped 8 bases from V and 7 bases from J, with 17 bases between. Germline values: CDR1 SQVTM, CDR2 ANQGSEA. This CDR3 has 13 residues. CDR3 region: CSIMIGVYGELFF. In DNA, the CDR3 is TGCAGCATTATGATCGGGGTTTACGGGGAGCTGTTTTTT.

The V gene is TRBV7-6, the J gene TRBJ2-3, with 12 bases lining up with TRBD2. Germline loops: CDR1 SGHVS, CDR2 FNYEAQ. CDR3 length equals 16 residues. V dropped 5 bases and J dropped 5; count of bases not matched to a gene: 8. CDR3 loop: CASSHRLAGVGDTQYF. Written as DNA, the CDR3 is TGTGCCAGCAGCCACCGACTAGCGGGAGTGGGAGATACGCAGTATTTT.

This rearrangement joins TRBV30 to TRBJ1-6; 7 positions agree with TRBD1. Losses at the gene ends were 4 bases for V and 7 bases for J; bases not matched to a gene: 10. The CDR3 extends over 15 amino acids. Germline CDR1 is GTSNPN and CDR2 is SVGIG (reference sequence). CDR3 sequence: CAWTPLGTANSPLHF. The CDR3 DNA is TGTGCCTGGACTCCCCTGGGGACAGCGAATTCACCCCTCCACTTT.

The table lists this clone with a count of one. This rearrangement joins TRBV5-1 to TRBJ1-2, with TRBD1 as a possible D gene (5 bases). The germline gives CDR1 SGHRS, CDR2 YFSETQ. Between the trimmed V and J ends, which lost 0 bases and 5 bases, there was a span of 11 bases. The CDR3 has 14 residues. CDR3 in amino acids: CASSLGRVEYGYTF. The CDR3 DNA reads TGCGCCAGCAGCTTGGGCAGGGTCGAATATGGCTACACCTTC.

This clone was counted a single time. The J gene is TRBJ2-3, the V gene TRBV25-1; 7 bases fit TRBD2. Germline V gives CDR1 MGHDK, CDR2 SYGVNS. CDR3 length equals 16 residues. J lost 4 bases, V lost 6 bases, and 13 bases had no gene match. Here the CDR3 reads CASSPYSGARADTQYF. The CDR3 DNA reads as TGTGCCAGCAGCCCCTACAGCGGGGCGAGGGCAGATACGCAGTATTTT.

This clone was detected only a few times. The genes are TRBV5-4 and TRBJ2-3; 12 bases agree with TRBD1. The CDR3 has 13 residues. After removal of 7 bases from V and 6 bases from J, the junction contained 3 bases not matched to a gene. Germline V lookup: CDR1 SGHNT, CDR2 YYREEE (reference sequence). CDR3 in amino acids: CASGDRGPDTQYF. The CDR3 DNA reads as TGTGCCAGCGGGGACAGGGGGCCGGATACGCAGTATTTT.

This clone was picked up a small number of times. V and J are TRBV25-1 and TRBJ2-7, with TRBD1 as a possible D gene (6 bases). CDR1 and CDR2 (germline): MGHDK, SYGVNS. The CDR3 covers 13 residues. Trimming pared 3 bases from V and 5 bases from J, leaving 11 bases between. The CDR3 loop is CASSDRGRDEQYF. CDR3 in DNA: TGTGCCAGCAGTGACAGGGGTAGAGACGAGCAGTACTTC.

The chain combines TRBV5-6 with TRBJ1-3; no clear D. V was clipped by 4 bases and J by 2 bases, with 13 bases between them. The CDR3 spans 15 residues. The germline gives CDR1 SGHDT, CDR2 YYEEEE. DNA of the CDR3: TGTGCCAGCAGCCCAGGATCCGGGGCTGGAAACACCATATATTTT. Its translation: CASSPGSGAGNTIYF.

This chain uses TRBV5-1 with TRBJ2-5, with TRBD2 matching 7 bases. The CDR3 has 15 residues. V was clipped by 5 bases and J by 3 bases; unmatched bases: 10. In germline, CDR1 is SGHRS, CDR2 YFSETQ. CDR3 region: CASRGEGRAEETQYF. Here the CDR3 DNA reads TGCGCCAGCAGGGGCGAAGGGAGGGCGGAAGAGACCCAGTACTTC.

This clone was counted a single time. The chain couples TRBV30 to TRBJ1-6, with a weak D call TRBD1 (6 bases). Germline CDR1 is GTSNPN and CDR2 is SVGIG (reference sequence). This CDR3 has 13 residues. The ends were cut back, 5 bases at V and 7 bases at J, with 12 bases in the middle. The CDR3 is CAWDRLTNSPLHF. The CDR3 DNA reads TGTGCCTGGGACAGGCTTACGAATTCACCCCTCCACTTT.

The chain joins TRBV6-5 to TRBJ2-1; 9 nucleotides align to TRBD2. This CDR3 is built from 16 residues. CDR1 is MNHEY and CDR2 is SVGAGI in the germline V gene. V lost 0 bases to trimming and J lost 8 bases; unmatched junction nucleotides: 8. DNA of the CDR3: TGTGCCAGCAGTTACTCTCCTGCGGGGGGGGGTTATGAGCAGTTCTTC. This translates into CASSYSPAGGGYEQFF.

Only one count was recorded for this clone. The V gene is TRBV7-6, the J gene TRBJ2-7, with 8 nucleotides matching TRBD1. The CDR3 is 14 amino acids. The germline gives CDR1 SGHVS, CDR2 FNYEAQ. V lost 4 bases, J lost 4 bases, and 6 bases stayed unmatched. The CDR3 nucleotides are TGTGCCAGCAGCTCAGGGGGCGGGGCGTACGAGCAGTACTTC. It is translated as CASSSGGGAYEQYF.